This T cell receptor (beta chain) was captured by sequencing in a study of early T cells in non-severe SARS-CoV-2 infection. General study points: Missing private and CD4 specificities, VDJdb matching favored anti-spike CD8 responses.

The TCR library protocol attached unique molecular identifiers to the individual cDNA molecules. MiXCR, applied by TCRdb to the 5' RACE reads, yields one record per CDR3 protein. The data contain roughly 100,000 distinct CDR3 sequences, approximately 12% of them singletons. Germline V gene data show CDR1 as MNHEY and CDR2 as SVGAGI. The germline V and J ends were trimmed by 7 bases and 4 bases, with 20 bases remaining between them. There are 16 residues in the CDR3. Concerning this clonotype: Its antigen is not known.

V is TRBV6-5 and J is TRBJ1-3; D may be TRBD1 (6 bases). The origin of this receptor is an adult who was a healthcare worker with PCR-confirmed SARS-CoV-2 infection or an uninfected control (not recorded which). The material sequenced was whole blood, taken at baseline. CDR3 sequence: CASTITTRGPGNTIYF. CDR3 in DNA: TGTGCCAGCACTATAACCACCAGGGGCCCAGGAAACACCATATATTTT.